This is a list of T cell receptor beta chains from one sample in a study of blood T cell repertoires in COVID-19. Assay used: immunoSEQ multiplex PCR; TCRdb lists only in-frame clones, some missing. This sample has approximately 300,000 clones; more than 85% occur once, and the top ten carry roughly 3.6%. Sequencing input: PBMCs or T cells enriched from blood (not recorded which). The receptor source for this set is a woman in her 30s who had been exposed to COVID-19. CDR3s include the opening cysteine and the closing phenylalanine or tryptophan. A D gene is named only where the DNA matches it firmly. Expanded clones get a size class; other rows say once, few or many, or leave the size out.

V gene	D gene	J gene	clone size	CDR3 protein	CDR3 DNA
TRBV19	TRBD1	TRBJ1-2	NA	CASSIVDRGHGYTF	TGTGCCAGTAGTATAGTCGACAGGGGACATGGCTACACCTTC
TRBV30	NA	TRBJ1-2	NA	CASRQSGGYTF	TGTGCCTCGAGACAGTCCGGTGGCTACACCTTC
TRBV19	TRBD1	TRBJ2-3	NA	CASSIGPDRSPLTQYF	TGTGCCAGTAGTATAGGCCCGGACAGGAGCCCTCTGACGCAGTATTTT
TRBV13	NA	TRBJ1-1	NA	CASSPGATGRDTEAFF	TGTGCCAGCAGCCCAGGCGCCACAGGGAGGGACACTGAAGCTTTCTTT
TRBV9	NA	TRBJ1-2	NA	CASSAGLGQLANYGYTF	TGTGCCAGCTCGGCTGGACTCGGACAGTTAGCTAACTATGGCTACACCTTC
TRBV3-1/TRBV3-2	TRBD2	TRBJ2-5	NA	CASSQTWSGGLQETQYF	TGTGCCAGCAGCCAAACGTGGAGCGGGGGCCTCCAAGAGACCCAGTACTTC
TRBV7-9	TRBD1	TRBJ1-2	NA	CASIPTDREDGYTF	TGTGCCAGCATTCCAACCGACAGGGAAGATGGCTACACCTTC
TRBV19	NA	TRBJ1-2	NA	CASIARESNGYTF	TGTGCCAGTATAGCGAGGGAGTCCAATGGCTACACCTTC
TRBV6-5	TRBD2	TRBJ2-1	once	CASKASAGGYNEQFF	TGTGCCAGCAAGGCCTCGGCGGGGGGCTACAATGAGCAGTTCTTC
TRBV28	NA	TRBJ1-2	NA	CASQRSANYGYTF	TGTGCCAGCCAACGATCAGCTAACTATGGCTACACCTTC
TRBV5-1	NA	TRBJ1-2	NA	CASSPGRVGYGYTF	TGCGCCAGCAGCCCCGGGAGGGTCGGGTATGGCTACACCTTC
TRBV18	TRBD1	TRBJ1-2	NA	CASSPLSQGNGYTF	TGTGCCAGCTCACCATTATCACAGGGGAATGGCTACACCTTC
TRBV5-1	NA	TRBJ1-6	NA	CASSLGGVPLRRNPLHF	TGCGCCAGCAGCTTGGGGGGGGTTCCTTTGAGGCGGAATCCCCTCCACTTT
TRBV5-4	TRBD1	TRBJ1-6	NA	CASSMEGARSYNSPLHF	TGTGCCAGCAGCATGGAGGGGGCCCGCTCCTATAATTCACCCCTCCACTTT
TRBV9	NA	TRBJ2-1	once	CASSPSTGGDSYNEQFF	TGTGCCAGCAGCCCTTCAACAGGGGGGGATTCCTACAATGAGCAGTTCTTC
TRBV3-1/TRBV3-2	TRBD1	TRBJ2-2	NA	CASKMGTGGNTGELFF	TGTGCCAGCAAGATGGGAACAGGGGGGAACACCGGGGAGCTGTTTTTT
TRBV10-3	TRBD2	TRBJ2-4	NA	CAISDGLAGTIQYF	TGTGCCATCAGTGACGGGCTAGCGGGGACCATTCAGTACTTC
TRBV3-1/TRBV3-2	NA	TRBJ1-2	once	CASSHGGSLTGGYTF	TGTGCCAGCAGCCATGGGGGCAGCTTGACTGGAGGCTACACCTTC
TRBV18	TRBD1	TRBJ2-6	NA	CASSRTGLGANVLTF	TGTGCCAGCTCGCGGACAGGGCTCGGGGCCAACGTCCTGACTTTC
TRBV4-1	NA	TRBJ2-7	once	CASSQDRRGSTTSWQYF	TGCGCCAGCAGCCAAGATAGGCGGGGATCCACTACGAGTTGGCAGTACTTC
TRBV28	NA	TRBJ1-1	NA	CASSFHPYRQDDTEAFF	TGTGCCAGCAGTTTCCATCCCTATCGACAGGATGACACTGAAGCTTTCTTT
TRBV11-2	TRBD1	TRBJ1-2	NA	CASSQPGQGGGYTF	TGTGCCAGCAGCCAACCGGGACAGGGTGGTGGCTACACCTTC
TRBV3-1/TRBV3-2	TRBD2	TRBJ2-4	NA	CASSQDGGGLQYF	TGTGCCAGCAGCCAAGACGGCGGGGGGCTACAGTACTTC
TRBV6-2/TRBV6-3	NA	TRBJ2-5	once	CASSFSWGLAETQYF	TGTGCCAGCAGTTTTTCGTGGGGGCTCGCCGAGACCCAGTACTTC
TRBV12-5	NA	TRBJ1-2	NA	CASGLTFYGYTF	TGTGCTAGTGGTTTGACTTTCTATGGCTACACCTTC
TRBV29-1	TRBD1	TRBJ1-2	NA	CSVNSGQGAWGYTF	TGCAGCGTTAACAGCGGACAGGGGGCCTGGGGCTACACCTTC
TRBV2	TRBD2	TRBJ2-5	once	CASRSGGAPETQYF	TGTGCCAGTAGGAGCGGGGGGGCCCCGGAGACCCAGTACTTC
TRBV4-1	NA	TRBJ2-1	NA	CASSQGESSYNEQFF	TGCGCCAGCAGCCAAGGAGAGAGCTCCTACAATGAGCAGTTCTTC
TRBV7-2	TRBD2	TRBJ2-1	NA	CASSPSWRGRNEQFF	TGTGCCAGCAGCCCCAGCTGGCGGGGGAGGAATGAGCAGTTCTTC
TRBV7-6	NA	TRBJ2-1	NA	CASSDGTHKSFF	TGTGCCAGCAGTGACGGGACTCATAAATCATTCTTC
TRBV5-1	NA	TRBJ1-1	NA	CASSFGQGSEAFF	TGCGCCAGCAGCTTCGGGCAGGGGTCTGAAGCTTTCTTT
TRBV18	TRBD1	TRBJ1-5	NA	CASSPPGQGMNQPQHF	TGTGCCAGCTCACCACCGGGACAGGGGATGAATCAGCCCCAGCATTTT
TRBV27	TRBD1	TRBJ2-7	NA	CASSFSGLLGTGEAYEQYF	TGTGCCAGCAGTTTCTCAGGTCTGTTGGGGACAGGGGAAGCCTACGAGCAGTACTTC
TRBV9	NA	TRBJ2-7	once	CASSVARGGEYPSEQYF	TGTGCCAGCAGCGTAGCGAGGGGGGGGGAATACCCCTCCGAGCAGTACTTC
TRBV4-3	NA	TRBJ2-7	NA	CASSQDRSRRSSYEQYF	TGCGCCAGCAGCCAAGATAGGAGCAGGAGGAGCTCCTACGAGCAGTACTTC
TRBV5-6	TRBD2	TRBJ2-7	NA	CASSTDPRGVRNEQYF	TGTGCCAGCAGCACGGACCCCCGGGGGGTTCGGAACGAGCAGTACTTC
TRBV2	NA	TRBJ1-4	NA	CASSEEVRGLNEKLFF	TGTGCCAGCAGTGAAGAAGTAAGGGGCCTGAATGAAAAACTGTTTTTT
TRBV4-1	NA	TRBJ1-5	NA	CASSPGGTSNQPQHF	TGCGCCAGCAGCCCTGGGGGGACCAGCAATCAGCCCCAGCATTTT
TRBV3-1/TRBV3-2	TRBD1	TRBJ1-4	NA	CASSPWTGTDEKLFF	TGTGCCAGCAGCCCTTGGACAGGGACGGATGAAAAACTGTTTTTT
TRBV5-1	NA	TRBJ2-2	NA	CASSPGNTGELFF	TGCGCCAGCAGCCCGGGGAACACCGGGGAGCTGTTTTTT
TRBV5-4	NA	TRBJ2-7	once	CASSLAFGSSYEQYF	TGTGCCAGCAGCTTGGCCTTTGGGAGCTCCTACGAGCAGTACTTC
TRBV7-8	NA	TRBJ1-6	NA	CASSLGRLSDSPLHF	TGTGCCAGCAGCTTAGGCAGGCTGTCAGATTCACCCCTCCACTTT
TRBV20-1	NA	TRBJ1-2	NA	CSASTGVDYGYTF	TGCAGTGCTAGTACGGGGGTGGACTATGGCTACACCTTC
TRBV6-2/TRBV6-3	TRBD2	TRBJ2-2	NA	CASSYGLAGGGTGELFF	TGTGCCAGCAGTTATGGACTAGCGGGGGGGGGCACCGGGGAGCTGTTTTTT
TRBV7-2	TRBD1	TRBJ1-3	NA	CASSTSRGVGGNTIYF	TGTGCCAGCAGCACATCCAGGGGGGTCGGGGGAAACACCATATATTTT
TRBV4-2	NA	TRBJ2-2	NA	CASSQLNTGELFF	TGTGCCAGCAGCCAACTAAACACCGGGGAGCTGTTTTTT
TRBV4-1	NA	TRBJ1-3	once	CASSHPGTRIGNTIYF	TGCGCCAGCAGCCACCCAGGCACTAGAATTGGAAACACCATATATTTT
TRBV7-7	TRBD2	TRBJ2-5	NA	CASSSRRETQETQYF	TGTGCCAGCAGCTCTCGGCGGGAGACTCAAGAGACCCAGTACTTC
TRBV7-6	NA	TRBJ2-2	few	CASSYRRTGELFF	TGTGCCAGCAGCTACAGACGCACCGGGGAGCTGTTTTTT
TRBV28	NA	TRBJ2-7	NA	CASSFHGGSYEQYF	TGTGCCAGCAGTTTTCATGGAGGATCCTACGAGCAGTACTTC
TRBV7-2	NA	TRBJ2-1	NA	CASSLDYGLAYEQFF	TGTGCCAGCAGCTTAGACTATGGGCTAGCTTATGAGCAGTTCTTC
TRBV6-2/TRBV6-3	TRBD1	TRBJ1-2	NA	CASSGQGAGYGYTF	TGTGCCAGCAGCGGACAGGGGGCTGGCTATGGCTACACCTTC
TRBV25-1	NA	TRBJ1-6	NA	CASRGGGGSSYNSPLHF	TGTGCCAGCAGGGGGGGAGGCGGGAGCTCCTATAATTCACCCCTCCACTTT
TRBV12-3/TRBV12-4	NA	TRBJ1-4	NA	CASSLERREKLFF	TGTGCCAGCAGTTTGGAGAGGAGGGAAAAACTGTTTTTT